What follows are 20 T cell receptor beta chains derived from one specimen sequenced in a study of blood T cell repertoires in COVID-19. Repertoires were generated with immunoSEQ multiplex PCR, while TCRdb's copy carries only in-frame clones and drops some. Among fewer than 400,000 clones listed, roughly 85% were seen once. Sample: PBMCs or T cells enriched from blood (not recorded which). These receptors all come from a woman under 40 who had been exposed to COVID-19.

This chain joins TRBV6-6 and TRBJ1-2, with TRBD1 matching 10 bases. V shed 8 bases and J 3 bases; nucleotides not matched to a gene: 9. CDR3 length: 15 amino acids. Germline V gives CDR1 MNHNY, CDR2 SVGAGI (reference sequence). CDR3: CASLRQGAPHYGYTF. CDR3 sequence (DNA): TGTGCCAGCTTAAGACAGGGGGCGCCTCACTATGGCTACACCTTC.

The rearrangement uses TRBV28 and TRBJ2-7, with a weak D call TRBD2 (5 bases). Germline assignment: CDR1 MDHEN and CDR2 SYDVKM. Trimming removed 3 bases at V and 5 bases at J, with 8 bases between. The CDR3 is 12 residues long. The CDR3 coding sequence is TGTGCCAGCAGTTTGTACGGGAACGAGCAGTACTTC. Its translation: CASSLYGNEQYF.

The chain recombines TRBV9 with TRBJ1-5; 7 nucleotides match TRBD1. The CDR3 contains 15 residues. V lost 3 bases and J lost 4; bases outside the gene matches: 7. Per germline, CDR1 SGDLS and CDR2 YYNGEE. Here the CDR3 reads CASSAEGQPNQPQHF. DNA of the CDR3: TGTGCCAGCAGCGCCGAGGGACAGCCGAATCAGCCCCAGCATTTT.

The V call is TRBV6-5, the J call TRBJ2-5, with D uncertain. The CDR3 is made up of 13 amino acids. Germline CDR1 is MNHEY and CDR2 is SVGAGI. With 8 bases removed from V and 5 bases from J, the gap between germline ends came to 15 bases. This CDR3 is CASVRTFKETQYF. Here the CDR3 DNA reads TGTGCCAGCGTCAGAACCTTCAAGGAGACCCAGTACTTC.

The CDR3 is CASSSDYNEQFF. The DNA for the CDR3 is TGTGCCAGCAGTTCAGATTACAATGAGCAGTTCTTC. The chain links TRBV27 to TRBJ2-1; D gene unclear. The germline CDR1 and CDR2 sequences are MNHEY and SMNVEV (reference sequence). V gave up 4 bases and J gave up 4 bases, with 5 bases separating them. The CDR3 runs to 12 residues.

CDR3 sequence reads: CASSPWGEKAEAFF. For the CDR3, the DNA is TGTGCCAGCAGTCCCTGGGGGGAGAAAGCTGAAGCTTTCTTT. The chain joins TRBV28 to TRBJ1-1, with D tentatively TRBD1 (5 bases). The CDR3 length is 14 residues. CDR1 is MDHEN, CDR2 SYDVKM, per germline. V lost 5 bases to trimming and J lost 6 bases, with 16 bases between them.

This chain joins TRBV28 and TRBJ2-3; possibly TRBD2 for D (6 bases). This CDR3 is built from 16 residues. Germline V CDR1 and CDR2: MDHEN, SYDVKM. Trimming left V 4 bases short and J 3 bases short, with 17 bases between. The CDR3 loop reads CASSSPLSGGTDTQYF. CDR3 in DNA: TGTGCCAGCAGTTCCCCTCTTAGTGGGGGGACAGATACGCAGTATTTT.

The V and J genes are TRBV7-9 and TRBJ1-3, with a possible D match to TRBD1 (6 bases). V gave up 4 bases and J gave up 1 base, with 14 bases separating them. In germline, CDR1 is SEHNR, CDR2 FQNEAQ (reference sequence). The CDR3 covers 16 residues. As DNA, the CDR3 is TGTGCCAGCAGCTCCGACCGTGGGACATCTGGAAACACCATATATTTT. The encoded protein is CASSSDRGTSGNTIYF.

The chain links TRBV7-9 to TRBJ2-2, with D perhaps matching TRBD1 (5 bases). Trimming cost V 4 bases and J 3 bases, with 12 bases left between them. This CDR3 contains 15 residues. CDR1 and CDR2 from the germline V gene are SEHNR and FQNEAQ (reference sequence). The CDR3 sequence is CASSSPEGDTGELFF. CDR3 bases: TGTGCCAGCAGCTCCCCCGAAGGGGACACCGGGGAGCTGTTTTTT.

A single count supports this clone. This chain links TRBV9 with TRBJ2-7; 7 bases are a match to TRBD1. Per the germline V gene, CDR1 is SGDLS and CDR2 is YYNGEE. V gave up 4 bases and J gave up 0 bases; unmatched junction bases: 7. There are 15 residues in the CDR3. CDR3 residues: CASSNRQGSSYEQYF. The CDR3, as DNA: TGTGCCAGCAGCAACCGACAGGGAAGCTCCTACGAGCAGTACTTC. Complete variable domain (other parts from reference TRBV9 and TRBJ2-7): DSGVTQTPKHLITATGQRVTLRCSPRSGDLSVYWYQQSLDQGLQFLIQYYNGEERAKGNILERFSAQQFPDLHSELNLSSLELGDSALYFCASSNRQGSSYEQYFGPGTRLTVT.

This chain links TRBV19 with TRBJ1-6, with D tentatively TRBD1 (5 bases). The CDR3 contains 14 residues. The V and J ends lost 8 bases and 0 bases respectively, with 8 bases between them. Germline V gene sequence: CDR1 LNHDA, CDR2 SQIVND (reference sequence). This chain's CDR3 is CASQGSSYNSPLHF. The CDR3 DNA is TGTGCCAGTCAGGGCAGCTCCTATAATTCACCCCTCCACTTT. Full variable domain (remainder filled in from reference TRBV19 and TRBJ1-6): DGGITQSPKYLFRKEGQNVTLSCEQNLNHDAMYWYRQDPGQGLRLIYYSQIVNDFQKGDIAEGYSVSREKKESFPLTVTSAQKNPTAFYLCASQGSSYNSPLHFGNGTRLTVT.

The chain joins TRBV9 to TRBJ2-2; 10 bases line up with TRBD1. J was trimmed by 5 bases and V by 0 bases; bases with no gene match: 4. This CDR3 has 16 residues. CDR1 is SGDLS, CDR2 YYNGEE, per germline. CDR3 sequence reads: CASSVAGTGDTGELFF. DNA of the CDR3: TGTGCCAGCAGCGTAGCTGGGACAGGGGATACCGGGGAGCTGTTTTTT.

The genes are TRBV5-4 and TRBJ2-2; 7 positions match TRBD1. Germline CDR1 is SGHNT and CDR2 is YYREEE (reference sequence). V lost 4 bases to trimming and J lost 0 bases; unmatched junction nucleotides: 3. The CDR3 extends over 15 amino acids. CDR3 in amino acids: CASSPGQTNTGELFF. For the CDR3, the DNA is TGTGCCAGCAGCCCGGGACAGACGAACACCGGGGAGCTGTTTTTT.

As to this clone: At the DNA level, this CDR3 is encoded by other sequences in the same sample as well. V and J are TRBV30 and TRBJ1-5, with D unresolved. In germline, CDR1 is GTSNPN, CDR2 SVGIG (reference sequence). V lost 0 bases and J 2 bases, leaving 5 bases between the germline ends. The CDR3 runs 13 residues. The CDR3 region has the DNA TGTGCCTGGAGTGTTCGGGGCAATCAGCCCCAGCATTTT. Translation gives CAWSVRGNQPQHF.

The chain combines TRBV7-3 with TRBJ2-2; D might be TRBD2 (7 bases). There are 16 residues in the CDR3. Germline V gene lookup returns CDR1 SGHTA and CDR2 FQGTGA. V was clipped by 5 bases and J by 7 bases, with 20 bases between them. CDR3 residues: CASSPSMGGRGGELFF. Written as DNA, the CDR3 is TGTGCCAGCAGCCCCTCGATGGGGGGGCGAGGCGGGGAGCTGTTTTTT.

The chain has TRBV4-1 and TRBJ2-5; 7 bases align to TRBD2. The germline gives CDR1 MGHRA, CDR2 YSYEKL. The CDR3 loop spans 19 amino acids. Losses at the gene ends were 2 bases for V and 1 base for J; bases not matched to a gene: 16. CDR3 sequence reads: CASSQRPPGALAVQETQYF. CDR3 nucleotides: TGCGCCAGCAGCCAAAGACCCCCTGGGGCTCTAGCGGTCCAAGAGACCCAGTACTTC.

The chain is built from TRBV21-1 and TRBJ1-5; the D segment call TRBD1 is taken from the table without a DNA check. TRBV21-1 is described as a pseudogene. This CDR3 has 15 residues. As DNA, the CDR3 is TGTGCCATCACGGATAGGCAGGTAGAGAATCAGCCCCAGCATTTT. It encodes CAITDRQVENQPQHF.

This CDR3 reads CASSQGGQGRWEKLFF. The CDR3 nucleotides read TGCGCCAGCAGCCAAGGGGGACAGGGACGGTGGGAAAAACTGTTTTTT. This rearrangement joins TRBV4-1 to TRBJ1-4, with 9 bases aligning to TRBD1. This CDR3 is 16 amino acids long. Per germline, CDR1 MGHRA and CDR2 YSYEKL. With V trimmed by 1 base and J by 8 bases, 8 bases remained unmatched.

The chain joins TRBV27 to TRBJ1-2; 8 bases align to TRBD1. J gave up 2 bases and V 4 bases, and 6 bases lay outside the gene matches. The CDR3 runs to 15 residues. Germline V gene sequence: CDR1 MNHEY, CDR2 SMNVEV (reference sequence). CDR3 bases: TGTGCCAGCAGTTCAACAGGGGGTTCGAACTATGGCTACACCTTC. This translates into CASSSTGGSNYGYTF.

The chain uses TRBV4-1 and TRBJ1-1; the match to TRBD1 covers 11 bases. Germline V gene lookup returns CDR1 MGHRA and CDR2 YSYEKL. The CDR3 sequence is 15 residues long. V dropped 4 bases and J dropped 4; count of bases not matched to a gene: 5. This CDR3 is CASSPLGQGGTEAFF. The CDR3 region has the DNA TGCGCCAGCAGCCCGCTGGGACAGGGGGGCACTGAAGCTTTCTTT.